A single sample is the source of the 5 T cell receptor beta chains below, sequenced in a study of Ad26.COV2.S vaccination and SARS-CoV-2 variants (TCRdb year 2021). The sample's time point label is to be understood as: individuals recovered from natural SARS-CoV-2 infection. The library was produced with the immunoSEQ multiplex PCR assay. TCRdb limited this immuneACCESS table to in-frame rearrangements with V and J called. A share of clones is missing; checked studies link under half to unresolved V genes, and the rest is unexplained. For this sample there are some 180,000 clones; roughly 87% appear just once. In total, the top ten clones hold about 5.9% of the sample. The material was peripheral blood, obtained after recovery from COVID-19. These receptors were taken from a human donor who had recovered from COVID-19.

There are a few counts of this clone. This chain joins TRBV2 and TRBJ1-6, with 7 positions matching TRBD1. The CDR3 is 15 residues long. The germline V gene has CDR1 SNHLY and CDR2 FYNNEI. V gave up 7 bases and J gave up 9 bases; unmatched junction bases: 12. CDR3 in amino acids: CASKGVNTGASPLHF. CDR3 bases: TGTGCCAGCAAGGGAGTAAACACAGGGGCTTCACCCCTCCACTTT.

A word on this clone: In the same sample, other DNA sequences code for this CDR3. The chain links TRBV6-4 to TRBJ1-2; the D is unclear. The CDR3 covers 13 residues. V gave up 6 bases and J gave up 4 bases, with 12 bases separating them. Germline V CDR1 and CDR2: MRHNA, SNTAGT. The CDR3 sequence: CASSEAKGYGYTF. The DNA of the CDR3 is TGTGCCAGCAGCGAAGCGAAGGGCTATGGCTACACCTTC.

This clone was seen a handful of times. V usage is TRBV7-3 and J usage is TRBJ2-1; the D call may be TRBD1 or TRBD2 (5 bases each). The CDR3 totals 15 residues. CDR1 is SGHTA, CDR2 FQGTGA, per germline. The V and J ends lost 3 bases and 1 base respectively, with 10 bases between them. The CDR3 spells CASSLIGGSYNEQFF. The CDR3 DNA reads as TGTGCCAGCAGCTTGATTGGGGGATCCTACAATGAGCAGTTCTTC.

V gene TRBV27 combines with J gene TRBJ2-2; D uncertain. Germline CDR1 and CDR2: MNHEY and SMNVEV (reference sequence). The V gene lost 2 bases and the J gene lost 4 bases, with 11 bases spanning the gap. The CDR3 totals 15 residues. CDR3 DNA: TGTGCCAGCAGTTTAGGGCCTCACACCACCGGGGAGCTGTTTTTT. Protein: CASSLGPHTTGELFF.

The chain is built from TRBV6-6 and TRBJ1-1, with TRBD1 matching over 10 bases. Germline V gives CDR1 MNHNY, CDR2 SVGAGI (reference sequence). The trim removed 5 bases at V and 6 bases at J, leaving 15 bases unmatched. The CDR3 is 17 residues long. CDR3 region: CASSPHGTGEWYAEAFF. In DNA form, the CDR3 reads TGTGCCAGCAGTCCACACGGGACAGGGGAATGGTACGCTGAAGCTTTCTTT.